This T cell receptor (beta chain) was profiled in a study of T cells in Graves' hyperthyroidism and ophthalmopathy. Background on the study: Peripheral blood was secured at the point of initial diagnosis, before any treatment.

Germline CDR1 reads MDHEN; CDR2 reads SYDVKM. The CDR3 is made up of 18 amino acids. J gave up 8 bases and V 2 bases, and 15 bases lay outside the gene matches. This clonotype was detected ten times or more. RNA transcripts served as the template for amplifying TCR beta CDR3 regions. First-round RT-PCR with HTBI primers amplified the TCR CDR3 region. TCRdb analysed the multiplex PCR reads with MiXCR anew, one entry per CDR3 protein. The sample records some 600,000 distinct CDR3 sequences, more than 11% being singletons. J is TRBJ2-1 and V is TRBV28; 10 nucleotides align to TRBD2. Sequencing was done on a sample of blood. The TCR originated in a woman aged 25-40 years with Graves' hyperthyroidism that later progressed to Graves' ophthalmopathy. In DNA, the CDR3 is TGTGCCAGCAGTTTAGGGCCGGGGGGAGCGGGAGGGGTGTATGAGCAGTTCTTC. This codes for CASSLGPGGAGGVYEQFF.